Given below is one TCR beta chain in context. Its antigen is still unknown. The entry originates in a study of cytomegalovirus exposure and HLA in healthy donors. V lost 7 bases, J lost 1 base, and 14 bases lay in between. The CDR3 has 14 residues. Germline values: CDR1 SGHAT, CDR2 FQNNGV. Notes on the study in general: Most TCR sequences were rare, but some public TCRs occurred in many donors.

It was with 60 Vbeta and 13 Jbeta primers that the PCR ran. The protocol was immunoSEQ multiplex PCR, while the TCRdb copy is restricted to in-frame clones and leaves out a portion. The sample holds 160,000 or so clones; about 78% are singletons and the top ten take 5% to 7%. The V call is TRBV11-2, the J call TRBJ2-7; no clear D gene. This receptor was taken from a man between 35 and 55 years old in good health and CMV-seronegative. Specimen: PBMCs. CDR3 amino acids: CASTSRLDSYEQYF. DNA of the CDR3: TGTGCCAGCACCTCCCGATTAGATTCCTACGAGCAGTACTTC.